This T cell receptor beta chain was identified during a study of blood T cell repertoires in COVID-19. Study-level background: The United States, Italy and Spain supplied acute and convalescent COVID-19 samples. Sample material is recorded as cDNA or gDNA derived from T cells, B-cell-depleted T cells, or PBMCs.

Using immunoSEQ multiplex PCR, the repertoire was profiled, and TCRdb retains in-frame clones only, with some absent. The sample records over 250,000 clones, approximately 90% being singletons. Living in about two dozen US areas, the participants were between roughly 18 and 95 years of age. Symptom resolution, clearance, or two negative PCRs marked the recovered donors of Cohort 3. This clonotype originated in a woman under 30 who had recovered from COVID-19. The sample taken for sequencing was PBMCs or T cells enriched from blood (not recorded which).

CDR3 sequence (DNA): TGTGCCAGCAGTTCTAGCGGAAGCAGGGCCGTGCGGTCAAAGTACTTC. Amino acids: CASSSSGSRAVRSKYF. This sequence joins TRBV28 and TRBJ2-7, with 7 bases identical to TRBD2. J was trimmed by 11 bases and V by 4 bases; bases with no gene match: 20. The germline V gene has CDR1 MDHEN and CDR2 SYDVKM. CDR3 length equals 16 residues.